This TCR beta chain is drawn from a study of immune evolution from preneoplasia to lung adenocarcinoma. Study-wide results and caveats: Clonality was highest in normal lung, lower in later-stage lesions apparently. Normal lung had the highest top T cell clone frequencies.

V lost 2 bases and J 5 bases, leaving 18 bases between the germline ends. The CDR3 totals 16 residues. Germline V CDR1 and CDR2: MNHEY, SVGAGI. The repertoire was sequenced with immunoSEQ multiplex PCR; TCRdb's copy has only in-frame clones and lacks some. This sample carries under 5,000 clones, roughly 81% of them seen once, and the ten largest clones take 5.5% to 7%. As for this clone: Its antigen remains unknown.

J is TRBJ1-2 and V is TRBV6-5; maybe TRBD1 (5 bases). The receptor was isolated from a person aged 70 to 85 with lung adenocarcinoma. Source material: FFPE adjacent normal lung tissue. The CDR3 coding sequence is TGTGCCAGCAGTTACGGTGGGGCAGCATACGGGTATGGCTACACCTTC. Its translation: CASSYGGAAYGYGYTF.